This T cell receptor beta chain was documented in a study of shared clonotypes between healthy human individuals. Study-wide results and caveats: Sequencing depth was predicted to influence how clonotypes are shared among donors.

The naive CD8 population came from CD45RO-negative cells selected for CCR7, without terminally differentiated effector memory CD45RA+ cells. The table came from immunoSEQ multiplex PCR; TCRdb's copy has only in-frame clones and leaves some out. Counted here are about 2.1 million clones, 93% occurring once; the ten biggest clones make up less than 2%. With regard to this clone: Its cognate antigen is unknown.

The V and J ends lost 4 bases and 4 bases respectively, with 7 bases between them. There are 13 residues in the CDR3. Per germline, CDR1 MGHRA and CDR2 YSYEKL. The sequencing input was naive CD8+ T cells from PBMCs. The rearrangement joins TRBV4-1 to TRBJ2-2; no clear D. The source of this sequence is a man between 18 and 29 years old in good health. Some clones in this sample may be carry-over from other donors' samples. This CDR3 is CASSRLGTGELFF. Written as DNA, the CDR3 is TGCGCCAGCAGCCGACTCGGCACCGGGGAGCTGTTTTTT.